The T cell receptor (beta chain) under discussion was sequenced for a study of post-analysis software for immune sequencing data. Study at large: The courses of disease that were included comprised relapsing-remitting, secondary progressive and progressive-relapsing multiple sclerosis.

The TCR beta cDNA libraries contained unique molecular identifiers. In TCRdb, the PCR reads were re-called with MiXCR into one record per CDR3 protein. The table has a few hundred thousand distinct CDR3 sequences, around 33% seen once; the top ten hold roughly an eighth. Overall study findings and caveats: By F measure, strong co-clustering occurred among samples prepared in the same batch. TRBV segments more frequent in patients than in controls numbered five and included TRBV5-6, TRBV5-1 and TRBV20-1.

Comment on this clonotype: Its specificity is not known.

V was pared by 3 bases and J by 2 bases, with 17 bases between. This CDR3 is 17 amino acids long. CDR1 is MNHNS, CDR2 SASEGT, per germline. The V gene is TRBV6-1, the J gene TRBJ1-5, with TRBD1 as a possible D gene (5 bases). This sequence originates from a girl aged 5-17 years with multiple sclerosis. The sequencing sample was made of blood. The CDR3: CASSETWSGARNQPQHF. The CDR3 nucleotides are TGTGCCAGCAGTGAGACCTGGTCTGGGGCTCGCAATCAGCCCCAGCATTTT.